Reported below is one T cell receptor (beta chain). This sample is part of a study of control samples from healthy donors and cancer patients. Only in-frame clones appear in the TCRdb table, and some are missing; sequencing was by immunoSEQ multiplex PCR. The sample lists about 95,000 clones; around four fifths were seen once. The length of the CDR3 is 17 residues. Germline-derived CDR1 and CDR2 are SGHDN and FVKESK. Trimming at V came to 1 base and at J to 3 bases, leaving 4 bases not matched to a gene. The sequencing input was blood. The V call is TRBV14, the J call TRBJ2-4, with TRBD2 matching over 12 bases. The clonotype was recovered from a man aged 25-45 years in good health. Here the CDR3 reads CASSQGGLAGFKNIQYF. In DNA form, the CDR3 reads TGTGCCAGCAGCCAAGGCGGACTAGCGGGGTTCAAAAACATTCAGTACTTC.